A single sample gave rise to the 9 T cell receptor beta chains below, sequenced in a study of response to subunit inactivated influenza vaccine. TCRdb itself ran the RT-PCR reads through MiXCR, one entry per CDR3 protein. Here the sample spans 560,000 or so distinct CDR3 sequences, 7.6% being singletons. Sequencing used PBMCs from blood, obtained around 2 years after vaccination. These receptors were collected from a man aged 50 to 75 who received an inactivated influenza vaccine.

This clonotype was observed at least ten times. The rearrangement uses TRBV3-1 and TRBJ2-3; D call uncertain. CDR1 LGHDT and CDR2 YNNKEL come from the germline V gene (reference sequence). This CDR3 is 12 amino acids long. With 1 base removed from V and 6 bases from J, the gap between germline ends came to 5 bases. CDR3 sequence reads: CASSQGSDTQYF. The CDR3 coding sequence is TGTGCCAGCAGCCAAGGTTCCGATACGCAGTATTTT.

The chain has TRBV6-1 and TRBJ1-5, with D uncertain. V lost 6 bases and J lost 0, with 12 bases in between. The CDR3 contains 15 residues. Germline CDR1 and CDR2: MNHNS and SASEGT. CDR3 protein: CASSWTAYSNQPQHF. CDR3 in DNA: TGTGCCAGCAGCTGGACGGCTTATAGCAATCAGCCCCAGCATTTT.

This clonotype was observed at least ten times. The genes are TRBV7-8 and TRBJ2-1; D gene uncertain. Trimming stripped 4 bases from V and 9 bases from J, with 13 bases between. In germline, CDR1 is SGHVS, CDR2 FQNEAQ. The CDR3 loop spans 13 amino acids. The CDR3 loop is CASSSIERGEQFF. CDR3 DNA: TGTGCCAGCAGCTCAATAGAGAGAGGTGAGCAGTTCTTC.

In its sample, this clonotype was seen a few times. V is TRBV28 and J is TRBJ1-5, with D unresolved. CDR3 length: 16 amino acids. V was cut by 7 bases and J by 0 bases, with 16 bases left in between. In germline, CDR1 is MDHEN, CDR2 SYDVKM. CDR3 loop: CASTQSRTVSNQPQHF. The DNA of the CDR3 is TGTGCCAGCACTCAATCCCGGACGGTTAGCAATCAGCCCCAGCATTTT.

This clonotype was seen only a few times. This chain uses TRBV15 with TRBJ1-5; D not resolved. There are 15 residues in the CDR3. Between the trimmed V and J ends, which lost 0 bases and 5 bases, there was a span of 11 bases. Germline values: CDR1 LNHNV, CDR2 YYDKDF (reference sequence). The CDR3 loop is CATSRDRGVYQPQHF. DNA of the CDR3: TGTGCCACCAGCAGAGATCGGGGAGTTTATCAGCCCCAGCATTTT.

This clonotype showed up just a few times. The CDR3 reads CASRTSGDRTDTQYF. DNA for the CDR3: TGCGCCAGCCGAACTAGCGGGGACCGCACAGATACGCAGTATTTT. This chain joins TRBV5-1 and TRBJ2-3; 10 nucleotides match TRBD2. CDR3 length equals 15 residues. CDR1 and CDR2 (germline): SGHRS, YFSETQ. Trimming removed 7 bases from V and 1 base from J; junction bases left unmatched: 6. The full variable domain, with the rest looked up from reference TRBV5-1 and TRBJ2-3, is KAGVTQTPRYLIKTRGQQVTLSCSPISGHRSVSWYQQTPGQGLQFLFEYFSETQRNKGNFPGRFSGRQFSNSRSEMNVSTLELGDSALYLCASRTSGDRTDTQYFGPGTRLTVL.

This clonotype came up many times. The chain links TRBV12-3 or TRBV12-4 to TRBJ1-2; 9 positions match TRBD1. The CDR3 extends over 14 amino acids. The V and J ends lost 6 bases and 4 bases, in that order; junction bases with no gene match: 6. The CDR3 loop is CASSPTGGSYGYTF. The CDR3 DNA reads TGTGCCAGCAGCCCTACAGGGGGCAGCTATGGCTACACCTTC.

The chain couples TRBV5-1 to TRBJ1-1; 9 bases align to TRBD1. The CDR3 runs to 14 residues. V gave up 5 bases and J gave up 5 bases; unmatched junction bases: 7. CDR1 SGHRS and CDR2 YFSETQ come from the germline V gene. The CDR3: CASRSQGAGTEAFF. The CDR3 coding sequence is TGCGCCAGCAGGTCACAGGGGGCGGGAACTGAAGCTTTCTTT.

The sample holds many counts of this clonotype. This chain connects TRBV15 to TRBJ2-4; D unresolved. The CDR3 covers 15 residues. CDR1 LNHNV and CDR2 YYDKDF come from the germline V gene (reference sequence). Trimming removed 0 bases at V and 3 bases at J, with 9 bases between. In nucleotides, the CDR3 is TGTGCCACCAGCAGAGATACAGAAGTCAAAAACATTCAGTACTTC. Encoded protein: CATSRDTEVKNIQYF.